This T cell receptor beta chain was identified in a study of T cell responses to AZD1222 COVID-19 vaccine. Study conclusions and caveats: After the peak T cell response, and only then, were repertoires sampled. Researchers report vaccine-associated CD4 TCRs spanning spike, with dominance at 160-218 and 743-854. Within unmutated variant regions lay the reported targets of nearly half of spike-specific TCRs.

Of note for this clone: Its cognate antigen is unknown.

Sequencing used immunoSEQ multiplex PCR; TCRdb keeps in-frame clones, though not all of them. In the table there are about 120,000 clones, 91% of which are singletons. This sequence was found in an adult in good health. The sequencing here drew on peripheral blood, taken on day 0 of AZD1222 vaccination.

DNA of the CDR3: TGTGCCAGCAGCTTATTTGGAGGGGCCCCGCAAGAGACCCAGTACTTC. Translating it yields CASSLFGGAPQETQYF. This sequence joins TRBV11-2 and TRBJ2-5; TRBD2 might be the D (6 bases). Per the germline V gene, CDR1 is SGHAT and CDR2 is FQNNGV. CDR3 length equals 16 residues. Trimming pared 2 bases from V and 2 bases from J, leaving 15 bases between.